This T cell receptor beta chain is from a study of shared clonotypes between healthy human individuals. Study as a whole: The donors, a couple of women and three men, were aged 18 to 49. Whole-study results and caveats: The sampled material consisted only of blood, and tissue repertoires are likely to differ.

Trimming took off 4 bases at V and 13 bases at J, with 14 bases between the two ends. Germline loops: CDR1 MNHEY, CDR2 SVGAGI. The CDR3 length is 11 residues. The assay ran at deep level. Profiling relied on immunoSEQ multiplex PCR, and the TCRdb table lists in-frame clones only, not all of them. The sample has about half a million clones, almost 80% seen once. With respect to this clone: What it binds is not known.

Those who donated, Caucasian adults without exception, all lived in Nashville, Tennessee. The TCR comes from a woman aged 35 to 49 in good health. Some clones in this sample may be carry-over from other donors' samples. The gene calls are TRBV6-5 and TRBJ2-7; no firm D call. The sample taken for sequencing was PBMCs. The CDR3 is CASSSKRQSYF. For the CDR3, the DNA is TGTGCCAGCAGTTCCAAGAGGCAGTCCTACTTC.